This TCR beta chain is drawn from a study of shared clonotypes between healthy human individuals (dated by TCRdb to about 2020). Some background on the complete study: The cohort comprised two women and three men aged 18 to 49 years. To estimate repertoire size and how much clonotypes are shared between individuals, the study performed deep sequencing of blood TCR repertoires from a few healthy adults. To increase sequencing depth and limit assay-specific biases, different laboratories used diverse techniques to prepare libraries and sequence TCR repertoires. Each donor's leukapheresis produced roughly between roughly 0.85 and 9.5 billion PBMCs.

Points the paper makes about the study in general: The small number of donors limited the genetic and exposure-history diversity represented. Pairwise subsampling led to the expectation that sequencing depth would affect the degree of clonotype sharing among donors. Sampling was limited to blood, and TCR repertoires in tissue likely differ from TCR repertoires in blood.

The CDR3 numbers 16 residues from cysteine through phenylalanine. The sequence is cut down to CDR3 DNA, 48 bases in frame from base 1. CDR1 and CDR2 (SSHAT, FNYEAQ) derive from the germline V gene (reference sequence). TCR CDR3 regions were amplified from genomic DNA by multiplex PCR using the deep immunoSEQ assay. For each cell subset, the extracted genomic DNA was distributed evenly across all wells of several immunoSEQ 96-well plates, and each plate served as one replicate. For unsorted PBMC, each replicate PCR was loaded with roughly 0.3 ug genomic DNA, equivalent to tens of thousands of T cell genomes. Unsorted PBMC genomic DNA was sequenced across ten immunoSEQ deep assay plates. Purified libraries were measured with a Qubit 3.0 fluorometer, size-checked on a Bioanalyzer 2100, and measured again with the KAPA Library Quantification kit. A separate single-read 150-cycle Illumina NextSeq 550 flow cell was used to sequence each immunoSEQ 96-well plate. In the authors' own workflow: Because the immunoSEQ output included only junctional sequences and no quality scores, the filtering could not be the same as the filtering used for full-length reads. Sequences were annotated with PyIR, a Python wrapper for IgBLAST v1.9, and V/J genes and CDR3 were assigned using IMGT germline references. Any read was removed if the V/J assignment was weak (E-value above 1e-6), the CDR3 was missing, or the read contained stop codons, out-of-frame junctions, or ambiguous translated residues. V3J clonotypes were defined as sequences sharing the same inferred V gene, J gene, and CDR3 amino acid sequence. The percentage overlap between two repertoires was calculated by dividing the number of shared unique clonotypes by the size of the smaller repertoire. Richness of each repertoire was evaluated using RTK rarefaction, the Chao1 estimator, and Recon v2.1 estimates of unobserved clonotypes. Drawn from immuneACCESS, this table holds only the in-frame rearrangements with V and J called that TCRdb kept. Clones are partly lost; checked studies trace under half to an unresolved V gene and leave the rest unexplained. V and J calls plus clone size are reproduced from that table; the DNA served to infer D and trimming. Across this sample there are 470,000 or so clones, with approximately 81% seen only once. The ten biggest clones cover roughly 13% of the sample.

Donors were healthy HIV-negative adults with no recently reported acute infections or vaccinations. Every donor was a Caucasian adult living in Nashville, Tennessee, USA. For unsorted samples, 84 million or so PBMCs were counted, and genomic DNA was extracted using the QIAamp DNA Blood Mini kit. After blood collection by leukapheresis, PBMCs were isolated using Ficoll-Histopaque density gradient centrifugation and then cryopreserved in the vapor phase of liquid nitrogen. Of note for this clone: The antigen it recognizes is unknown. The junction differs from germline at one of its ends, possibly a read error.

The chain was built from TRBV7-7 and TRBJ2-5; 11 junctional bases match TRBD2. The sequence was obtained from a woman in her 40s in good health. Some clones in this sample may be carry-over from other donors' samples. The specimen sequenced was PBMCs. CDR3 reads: CASSPIAGGIQETQYF. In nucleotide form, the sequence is TGTGCTAGCAGCCCGATAGCGGGAGGGATCCAAGAGACCCAGTACTTC.